This T cell receptor (beta chain) came from a study of vaccination and CD4 T cells after COVID-19. At the level of the study: With a range of 35 to 161, the median interval from diagnosis to drawing post-COVID samples was around 100 days. Post-vaccine sampling followed dose two by a median about 72 days (range 14 to 241).

Stated treatment: approximately 11-day PBMC culture with coronavirus spike peptide pools or control peptides (ViraFEST assay). Peptide pools at around 10 ug/ml stimulated roughly 1.9 million PBMCs per well with 9 to 10 IU/ml IL-2. A few counts support this clonotype. The antigen is undetermined. Sequenced with the Oncomine TCR Beta short-read assay was DNA taken from cultured CD4+ T cells. TCRdb reprocessed the PCR reads with MiXCR, giving one entry per CDR3 protein. Here the sample spans about 15,000 distinct CDR3 sequences, around 42% being singletons. This receptor was identified in a human donor who had recovered from COVID-19. This specimen consisted of CD4+ T cells from blood, cultured in vitro, obtained before SARS-CoV-2 vaccination.

The chain's CDR3 is CATSRGQNNSPLHF. The CDR3 DNA sequence: TGTGCCACCAGCAGGGGACAGAATAATTCACCCCTCCACTTT. This chain uses TRBV15 with TRBJ1-6; TRBD1 matches 7 bases. The CDR3 has 14 amino acids. Per germline, CDR1 LNHNV and CDR2 YYDKDF (reference sequence). With 3 bases clipped from V and 5 bases from J, the junction kept 1 base outside the gene matches.